This T cell receptor (beta chain) derives from a study of T-cell reconstitution after alpha-beta-depleted transplantation in children. TCRbeta library preparation incorporated unique molecular identifiers. TCRdb fed the PCR reads into MiXCR, producing one record per CDR3 protein. The data hold under 85,000 distinct CDR3 sequences, with 15% to 20% observed a single time. There are a few counts of this clonotype. The target antigen is unknown. Overall study results and limits: Certain patients had high TCRbeta diversity at day 60, and it came from recipient T cells and thymic progenitors that survived. As was reported, about two months after transplant, alpha-beta T cells came from several hundred expanded graft clones.

Specimen: PBMCs, mostly from graft donor cells, collected 360 days after TCRalphabeta/CD19-depleted stem cell transplant. This sequence originates from a male patient between 2 and 15 years old who had a stem cell transplant for acute lymphoblastic leukemia, so the T cells may come from the graft donor.

CDR3: CASSVGVAGVNTGELFF. The CDR3 nucleotides are TGCGCCAGCAGCGTGGGGGTAGCGGGAGTGAACACCGGGGAGCTGTTTTTT. The chain has TRBV4-1 and TRBJ2-2; 9 nucleotides line up with TRBD2. Trimming took 5 bases from V and 1 from J; bases not matched to a gene: 8. The CDR3 contains 17 residues. Germline values: CDR1 MGHRA, CDR2 YSYEKL.